This record concerns one T cell receptor beta chain sequence. No antigen is known for it. The input lacks base qualities; no much larger clone sits a single base away. Collaborating institutions collected whole blood in K2EDTA tubes following their own protocols. Collaborator samples were shipped for TCRbeta analysis as frozen whole blood, isolated PBMCs, or DNA extracted from either sample type. This sample is drawn from a study of blood T cell repertoires in COVID-19 (dated by TCRdb to the early 2020s). Background for the entire study: Collaborator samples came from the United States, Italy and Spain and covered acute and convalescent phases of COVID-19. The dataset comprised deeply sampled blood TCRbeta repertoires from subjects exposed to, actively infected with, or recovered from COVID-19. Sample metadata almost always included a de-identified subject ID, COVID-19 status, age in years and sex. HLA class I and class II types, where available, came from metadata supplied by the sample provider rather than from assay-based typing. A freely available public database, intended as a resource for researchers studying the immune response to SARS-CoV-2, is where the repertoires were released. The samples were drawn from two sources: the first 160 participants of the ongoing ImmuneRACE study, and fewer than 1,500 subjects contributed by 6 global collaborators. The material from the prospective study consisted of cDNA or gDNA derived from T cells, B-cell-depleted T cells, or PBMCs.

TCRbeta CDR3 regions were amplified from genomic DNA by means of the immunoSEQ Assay, a bias-controlled multiplex PCR. The published analysis was carried out like this. The number of nucleated cells in each sample was estimated from the amplification of reference gene primers within the assay. To quantify the absolute abundance of each unique TCRbeta CDR3 rearrangement, sequence reads were collapsed and filtered. For each sample, productive Simpson clonality was calculated as the square root of Simpson's diversity index over productive rearrangements. This is the immuneACCESS table as TCRdb keeps it, with only in-frame sequences that have V and J called. A part of the clones is gone; compared with another copy, unresolved V genes explain less than half, and the rest is unexplained. V, J and clone size are those of that table, while D and trimming were read from the DNA. A total of 130,000 to 150,000 clones appear in this sample, 84% of them only once. The top ten clonotypes cover 4.5% to 5.5% of the sample.

V is shortened by 2 bases, J by 2 bases, and the region joining them spans 9 bases. CDR1 is given as MRHNA and CDR2 as SNTAGT, both from the germline V gene. The CDR3 runs 14 amino acids, cysteine and phenylalanine included. Just CDR3 DNA is preserved here, 42 bases in frame from base 1. Points the paper makes about the study in general: How much clinical and demographic metadata was included differed by source and by participant, and the metadata was provided uncurated.

The rearranged chain carries TRBV6-4 and TRBJ1-2; no D gene call is confident. The origin of this receptor is a human donor in a cohort sampled during active COVID-19. Sequencing used peripheral blood. CDR3 reads: CASSDREINYGYTF. The DNA is as follows: TGTGCCAGCAGTGACCGGGAGATCAACTATGGCTACACCTTC.